This record concerns one T cell receptor (beta chain) sequence. With the read ending 3 residues before the CDR3 end, the germline J gene is used to fill in that end. This entry belongs to a study of T cells in women clearing cervical HPV infection. For the study at large: Case blood was drawn when the lesion was first found; control blood after infection became undetectable. Cases' blood sampling followed lesion detection by median roughly 160 days (90 to 200).

After removal of 4 bases from V and 4 bases from J, the junction contained 1 base not matched to a gene. The CDR3 has 12 residues. Germline V gene lookup returns CDR1 SEHNR and CDR2 FQNEAQ (reference sequence). The method was immunoSEQ multiplex PCR; TCRdb's version includes in-frame clones alone and lacks a portion of them. Recorded for this sample: over 30,000 clones. The receptor was derived from a woman aged 18 to 75 with a cervical HPV16 infection that either progressed to CIN3+ or cleared (not recorded which). The genes are TRBV7-9 and TRBJ2-7; TRBD1 agrees at 7 bases. Sequencing was carried out using blood buffy coat. The DNA read from the CDR3 is TGTGCCAGCAGCTCACAGGGGTACGAG. Its protein product is CASSSQGYE. In full, the CDR3 reads CASSSQGYEQYF.